What follows are 12 T cell receptor beta chains derived from one specimen sequenced in a study of cytomegalovirus exposure and HLA in healthy donors. 60 Vbeta and 13 Jbeta primers were used in PCR. Using immunoSEQ multiplex PCR, the repertoire was profiled, and TCRdb retains in-frame clones only, with some absent. Found here are 120,000 or so clones, 60% to 80% of them singletons; the top ten hold 3.5% to 4.5%. Sequenced: PBMCs. The receptors here all came from a man aged 30-40 years in good health and CMV-seronegative.

This chain links TRBV6-6 with TRBJ2-1, with 8 nucleotides matching TRBD1. V lost 2 bases to trimming and J lost 12 bases; unmatched junction nucleotides: 6. This CDR3 region has 13 residues. Germline CDR1 reads MNHNY; CDR2 reads SVGAGI (reference sequence). Here the CDR3 DNA reads TGTGCCAGCAGTTACGTCCGGACAGGGCTGCAGTTCTTC. Amino acids: CASSYVRTGLQFF.

The V call is TRBV6-4, the J call TRBJ2-6, with D possibly matching TRBD2 (6 bases). V was clipped by 0 bases and J by 2 bases, with 11 bases between them. Germline V gene lookup returns CDR1 MRHNA and CDR2 SNTAGT. This CDR3 region has 17 residues. CDR3 sequence reads: CASSDSIGGAGANVLTF. The CDR3 DNA follows: TGTGCCAGCAGTGACTCGATTGGAGGGGCTGGGGCCAACGTCCTGACTTTC.

V usage is TRBV29-1 and J usage is TRBJ2-5; D possibly corresponds to TRBD2 (6 bases). The germline V and J ends were trimmed by 7 bases and 7 bases, with 16 bases remaining between them. Germline CDR1 reads SQVTM; CDR2 reads ANQGSEA. This CDR3 contains 12 residues. CDR3 region: CSGSGQSGTQYF. CDR3 sequence (DNA): TGCAGCGGTAGCGGTCAGAGTGGGACCCAGTACTTC.

The gene calls are TRBV29-1 and TRBJ1-1, with 7 positions matching TRBD1. Germline V gene data show CDR1 as SQVTM and CDR2 as ANQGSEA. The CDR3 has 13 residues. V was clipped by 3 bases and J by 1 base; unmatched bases: 2. Here the CDR3 DNA reads TGCAGCGTTGATAGACAGGGGAACACTGAAGCTTTCTTT. This codes for CSVDRQGNTEAFF.

A note on this clone: No DNA is shown, since the ends of the CDR3 on it are uncertain; the CDR3 is the one TCRdb lists. This chain links TRBV21-1 with TRBJ1-5; the D segment call TRBD1 is taken from the table without a DNA check. TRBV21-1 is annotated as a pseudogene. The CDR3 region is 19 residues in length, termini included. The CDR3 reads CASSKEEWGQGASNQPQHF.

The V and J genes are TRBV2 and TRBJ2-5; 7 positions agree with TRBD1. CDR3 length: 13 residues. The V gene end was trimmed by 8 bases and the J gene end by 1 base; junction bases not matched to a gene: 4. Germline V lookup: CDR1 SNHLY, CDR2 FYNNEI. This CDR3 reads CASGTVFQETQYF. The CDR3 DNA reads TGTGCCAGCGGGACAGTTTTCCAAGAGACCCAGTACTTC.

J is TRBJ1-6 and V is TRBV4-3, with TRBD1 identical over 9 bases. The CDR3 runs 16 residues. The V and J ends lost 1 base and 8 bases, in that order; junction bases with no gene match: 6. Germline V lookup: CDR1 LGHNA, CDR2 YSLEER. The CDR3 DNA is TGCGCCAGCAGCCAAGCCCCCGGGACAGGGCATTCACCCCTCCACTTT. Its protein product is CASSQAPGTGHSPLHF.

The chain employs TRBV5-4 and TRBJ1-2, with TRBD1 matching over 9 bases. V was clipped by 5 bases and J by 4 bases; unmatched bases: 6. This CDR3 is built from 14 residues. Germline assignment: CDR1 SGHNT and CDR2 YYREEE (reference sequence). CDR3 nucleotide sequence: TGTGCCAGCAGTGAACAGGGGGCCGTCTATGGCTACACCTTC. Translation: CASSEQGAVYGYTF.

This sequence joins TRBV5-6 and TRBJ1-3; TRBD1 might be the D (6 bases). V was shortened by 3 bases and J by 2 bases, with 12 bases between the two germline ends. Germline V gene data show CDR1 as SGHDT and CDR2 as YYEEEE. The CDR3 totals 15 residues. The CDR3 is CASSSGPGAGNTIYF. The CDR3 DNA reads TGTGCCAGCAGCTCTGGCCCAGGGGCTGGAAACACCATATATTTT.

V gene TRBV9 combines with J gene TRBJ1-2, with 7 bases fitting TRBD1. V lost 4 bases and J lost 8; bases outside the gene matches: 11. The CDR3 has 14 amino acids. Germline V CDR1 and CDR2: SGDLS, YYNGEE. The CDR3 nucleotides read TGTGCCAGCAGCCCCCGGGAGGGGGCCGGCGGCTACACCTTC. As protein: CASSPREGAGGYTF. Using reference TRBV9 and TRBJ1-2 for the parts outside the CDR3, the full variable domain is DSGVTQTPKHLITATGQRVTLRCSPRSGDLSVYWYQQSLDQGLQFLIQYYNGEERAKGNILERFSAQQFPDLHSELNLSSLELGDSALYFCASSPREGAGGYTFGSGTRLTVV.

The chain is built from TRBV6-5 and TRBJ2-5; TRBD1 matches 7 bases. The V gene's germline CDR1 is MNHEY and CDR2 SVGAGI. This CDR3 is 14 amino acids long. The J segment lost 1 base and the V segment lost 4 bases, leaving 3 bases of the junction unmatched. Written as DNA, the CDR3 is TGTGCCAGCAGTTTACAGGGGATCCAAGAGACCCAGTACTTC. This sequence encodes CASSLQGIQETQYF.

This sequence joins TRBV7-8 and TRBJ2-7; TRBD1 might be the D (5 bases). V dropped 1 base and J dropped 2 bases, with 15 bases sitting between them. Per germline, CDR1 SGHVS and CDR2 FQNEAQ. CDR3 length: 16 residues. For the CDR3, the DNA is TGTGCCAGCAGCTTAGGTGGGGCTAGGCTTACCTACGAGCAGTACTTC. It codes for CASSLGGARLTYEQYF.